The present T cell receptor beta chain was sequenced within a study of blood T cell repertoires in COVID-19. Germline CDR1 is SGHTS and CDR2 is YDEGEE. Germline trimming cut 4 bases from V and 8 bases from J; bases unmatched to any gene: 9. The CDR3 has 16 residues. Sequencing was performed with immunoSEQ multiplex PCR; in TCRdb, only in-frame clones are kept and a portion is missing. The data hold about 98,000 clones, with approximately 89% observed a single time. The sample was peripheral blood. The receptor comes from a man over 45 with acute or convalescent COVID-19. The V and J genes are TRBV5-8 and TRBJ2-2, with TRBD1 matching over 12 bases. CDR3 coding DNA: TGTGCCAGCAGCCCGGGACAGGGGGCTGTTGAGGGGGAGCTGTTTTTT. Translation: CASSPGQGAVEGELFF. Supplemented by reference TRBV5-8 and TRBJ2-2, the full variable domain reads EAGVTQSPTHLIKTRGQQATLRCSPISGHTSVYWYQQALGLGLQFLLWYDEGEERNRGNFPPRFSGRQFPNYSSELNVNALELEDSALYLCASSPGQGAVEGELFFGEGSRLTVL.